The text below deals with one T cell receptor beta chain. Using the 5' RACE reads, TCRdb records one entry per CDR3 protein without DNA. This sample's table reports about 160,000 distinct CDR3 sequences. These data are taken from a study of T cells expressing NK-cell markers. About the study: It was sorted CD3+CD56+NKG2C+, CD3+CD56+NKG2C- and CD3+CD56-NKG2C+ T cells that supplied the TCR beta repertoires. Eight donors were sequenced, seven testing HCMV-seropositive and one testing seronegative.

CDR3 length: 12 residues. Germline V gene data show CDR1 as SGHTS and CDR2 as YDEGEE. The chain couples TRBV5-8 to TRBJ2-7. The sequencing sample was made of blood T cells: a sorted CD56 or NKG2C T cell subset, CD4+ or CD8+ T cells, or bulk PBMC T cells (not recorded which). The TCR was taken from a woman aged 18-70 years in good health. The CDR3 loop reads CASSFSGDEQYF.